This note documents a single TCR beta chain sequence. This record comes from a study of blood T cell repertoires in COVID-19. On the study more broadly: Collection of acute and convalescent COVID-19 samples took place in the United States, Italy and Spain. PBMCs, B-cell-depleted T cells, or T cells were the source of the cDNA or gDNA that made up the material.

From germline, CDR1 is PRHDT and CDR2 FYEKMQ (reference sequence). The J segment lost 4 bases and the V segment lost 8 bases, leaving 11 bases of the junction unmatched. The CDR3 length is 16 residues. In the original workflow: Reference gene primer amplification gave estimated nucleated cell counts. TCRdb's copy holds only in-frame clones and misses some; the assay was immunoSEQ multiplex PCR. The D gene and trimming were derived from the DNA, and the V and J assignments and clone size from that table. The sample has fewer than 150,000 clones; approximately 86% are singletons. The chain joins TRBV13 to TRBJ2-1; 10 nucleotides line up with TRBD2. Input material: peripheral blood. This TCR was recovered from a human donor in a cohort sampled during active COVID-19. The CDR3 spells CASGLSGTSAYNEQFF. For the CDR3, the DNA is TGTGCCAGCGGGCTTTCCGGGACTAGCGCTTACAATGAGCAGTTCTTC.